This is a list of T cell receptor beta chains from one sample in a study of T cell changes during pregnancy in multiple sclerosis. The assay was immunoSEQ multiplex PCR, and TCRdb's table has in-frame clones only and misses some. The sample lists more than 70,000 clones, approximately 92% seen once, with under 3% in the top ten. The source was peripheral blood, collected before pregnancy. The source is a female donor with multiple sclerosis, enrolled in a pregnancy study. Both conserved end residues are part of each CDR3. A D gene is named only where the DNA matches it firmly. Only part of the rows carry a size: once, few, many, or a class if the clone is expanded.

abundance: few; v_gene: TRBV29-1; d_gene: .; len: 11; j_gene: TRBJ1-1; CDR3aa: CSVAKTVGAFF; CDR3nt: TGCAGCGTAGCGAAGACAGTGGGAGCTTTCTTT
abundance: .; v_gene: TRBV7-9; d_gene: TRBD1; len: 15; j_gene: TRBJ2-7; CDR3aa: CASNPLSGTVYEQYF; CDR3nt: TGTGCCAGCAACCCCTTATCCGGGACAGTCTACGAGCAGTACTTC
abundance: .; v_gene: TRBV21-1; d_gene: .; len: 15; j_gene: TRBJ2-7; CDR3aa: CASSKPREGRYEQYF; CDR3nt: TGTGCCAGCAGCAAACCCCGGGAGGGCCGCTACGAGCAGTACTTC
abundance: .; v_gene: TRBV29-1; d_gene: TRBD2; len: 15; j_gene: TRBJ2-7; CDR3aa: CSVSRTSGRADEQYF; CDR3nt: TGCAGCGTGAGTAGGACTAGCGGGAGGGCCGACGAGCAGTACTTC
abundance: .; v_gene: TRBV4-3; d_gene: .; len: 14; j_gene: TRBJ2-3; CDR3aa: CASSQILAADTQYF; CDR3nt: TGCGCCAGCAGCCAAATTCTGGCGGCAGATACGCAGTATTTT
abundance: .; v_gene: TRBV7-9; d_gene: TRBD1; len: 15; j_gene: TRBJ2-7; CDR3aa: CASSPWDRGFYEQYF; CDR3nt: TGTGCCAGCAGCCCATGGGACAGGGGTTTCTACGAGCAGTACTTC
abundance: .; v_gene: TRBV4-3; d_gene: TRBD1; len: 18; j_gene: TRBJ1-2; CDR3aa: CASSHLGSASGGAEGYTF; CDR3nt: TGCGCCAGCAGCCACCTTGGATCGGCGTCAGGGGGCGCGGAAGGCTACACCTTC
abundance: .; v_gene: TRBV4-1; d_gene: TRBD1; len: 15; j_gene: TRBJ2-7; CDR3aa: CASRSAPGQTYEQYF; CDR3nt: TGCGCCAGCAGGTCAGCCCCGGGACAGACCTACGAGCAGTACTTC
abundance: .; v_gene: TRBV27; d_gene: .; len: 14; j_gene: TRBJ1-1; CDR3aa: CASRSLTGYTEAFF; CDR3nt: TGTGCCAGCAGGTCCTTGACAGGATACACTGAAGCTTTCTTT
abundance: .; v_gene: TRBV18; d_gene: TRBD1; len: 16; j_gene: TRBJ1-4; CDR3aa: CASSRNTGAANEKLFF; CDR3nt: TGTGCCAGCTCACGCAACACAGGGGCGGCTAATGAAAAACTGTTTTTT
abundance: .; v_gene: TRBV5-1; d_gene: TRBD2; len: 17; j_gene: TRBJ2-1; CDR3aa: CASSSLRSGSSYNEQFF; CDR3nt: TGCGCCAGCAGCTCCTTAAGGAGCGGGAGCTCCTACAATGAGCAGTTCTTC
abundance: .; v_gene: TRBV7-2; d_gene: TRBD2; len: 15; j_gene: TRBJ2-1; CDR3aa: CASISSGSAYNEQFF; CDR3nt: TGTGCCAGCATCTCTAGCGGGAGTGCCTACAATGAGCAGTTCTTC
abundance: once; v_gene: TRBV27; d_gene: .; len: 13; j_gene: TRBJ1-4; CDR3aa: CASSWANGEKLFF; CDR3nt: TGTGCCAGCAGTTGGGCTAACGGTGAAAAACTGTTTTTT
abundance: .; v_gene: TRBV7-2; d_gene: .; len: 14; j_gene: TRBJ2-7; CDR3aa: CASSLDGTTYEQYF; CDR3nt: TGTGCCAGCAGCTTAGATGGCACTACCTACGAGCAGTACTTC
abundance: .; v_gene: TRBV27; d_gene: .; len: 18; j_gene: TRBJ2-7; CDR3aa: CASKTQTVKWGDSYEQYF; CDR3nt: TGTGCCAGCAAGACCCAGACTGTCAAGTGGGGCGACTCCTACGAGCAGTACTTC